What follows are 32 T cell receptor beta chains derived from one specimen sequenced in a study of beta chain features in type 1 diabetes (dated by TCRdb to about 2018). Summary of the overall study and its limitations: A moderate but significant shortening of TCRB CDR3 length was observed in type 1 diabetes patients in all four CD4+ subsets.

The library relied on the immunoSEQ multiplex PCR assay. The High Capacity cDNA Reverse Transcription Kit was used to reverse transcribe all of the isolated RNA, meaning that expressed TCRB transcripts were what got sequenced. TCRdb holds this immuneACCESS table with in-frame rearrangements only. Some clones are missing; in checked studies, unresolved V genes explain under half, and the rest has no known cause. Present in this sample are fewer than 300,000 clones, about 20% of which were seen just once. The ten top clones hold approximately 0.029% of the sample. No antigens are known for them. Sequencing was carried out using naive CD4+ T cells from blood. The intended sense of this specimen's cell subset or site label: true naive CD4+ T cells. These receptors all come from a woman in her thirties or forties with type 1 diabetes.

V is TRBV6-5 and J is TRBJ1-1; 7 nucleotides match TRBD1. CDR1 and CDR2 (germline): MNHEY, SVGAGI. The CDR3 has 15 amino acids. Trimming removed 0 bases from V and 4 bases from J; junction bases left unmatched: 5. The CDR3 nucleotides read TGTGCCAGCAGTTACTCTAGGGGGCAGTCCACTGAAGCTTTCTTT. It yields the protein CASSYSRGQSTEAFF.

This chain links TRBV2 with TRBJ1-6; D gene ambiguous. The ends were cut back, 4 bases at V and 9 bases at J, with 10 bases in the middle. The CDR3 consists of 13 residues. Germline CDR1 and CDR2: SNHLY and FYNNEI. CDR3 in DNA: TGTGCCAGCAGTGGGGAGATCAGTTCACCCCTCCACTTT. Amino acids: CASSGEISSPLHF.

This chain links TRBV27 with TRBJ1-1; TRBD1 is a possible D gene (5 bases). V lost 5 bases to trimming and J lost 1 base, with 17 bases between them. CDR1 is MNHEY, CDR2 SMNVEV, per germline (reference sequence). The CDR3 is 16 amino acids. The CDR3 loop reads CASSPRGRGGNTEAFF. CDR3 nucleotide sequence: TGTGCCAGCAGTCCGCGGGGCCGTGGGGGGAACACTGAAGCTTTCTTT.

The chain's CDR3 is CASSLPGATEAFF. The CDR3 DNA sequence: TGTGCCAGCAGTTTACCTGGGGCCACTGAAGCTTTCTTT. J is TRBJ1-1 and V is TRBV28; a possible D gene is TRBD1 (5 bases). Germline V gene data show CDR1 as MDHEN and CDR2 as SYDVKM. V was pared by 2 bases and J by 4 bases, with 8 bases between. The CDR3 sequence is 13 residues long.

V and J are TRBV4-1 and TRBJ2-6; TRBD2 is a possible D gene (5 bases). CDR1 and CDR2 (germline): MGHRA, YSYEKL. CDR3 length: 15 amino acids. V was clipped by 1 base and J by 8 bases, with 12 bases between them. Here the CDR3 reads CASSQGEGSTNVLTF. CDR3 coding DNA: TGCGCCAGCAGCCAAGGTGAGGGAAGTACCAACGTCCTGACTTTC.

This clone was detected only once. V usage is TRBV2 and J usage is TRBJ2-2; unclear D gene. The CDR3 covers 15 residues. Germline CDR1 SNHLY, CDR2 FYNNEI. V lost 5 bases, J lost 4 bases, and 14 bases lay in between. CDR3 sequence: CASSPVPSGTGELFF. Written as DNA, the CDR3 is TGTGCCAGCAGTCCTGTCCCCTCGGGCACCGGGGAGCTGTTTTTT. Full variable domain (missing parts from reference TRBV2 and TRBJ2-2): EPEVTQTPSHQVTQMGQEVILRCVPISNHLYFYWYRQILGQKVEFLVSFYNNEISEKSEIFDDQFSVERPDGSNFTLKIRSTKLEDSAMYFCASSPVPSGTGELFFGEGSRLTVL.

This clone was counted between two and nine times. The chain recombines TRBV28 with TRBJ2-5, with D tentatively TRBD1 (6 bases). Between the trimmed V and J ends, which lost 6 bases and 3 bases, there was a span of 11 bases. The germline CDR1 and CDR2 sequences are MDHEN and SYDVKM. There are 13 residues in the CDR3. CDR3 protein: CASRLSGEETQYF. DNA of the CDR3: TGTGCCAGCAGGCTTTCAGGGGAAGAGACCCAGTACTTC.

The chain is built from TRBV29-1 and TRBJ2-7; D gene ambiguous. CDR3 length: 11 residues. The V gene lost 4 bases and the J gene lost 6 bases, with 10 bases spanning the gap. Per the germline V gene, CDR1 is SQVTM and CDR2 is ANQGSEA. The CDR3, as DNA: TGCAGCGTTGGGTCGGCTAGCGAGCAGTACTTC. The encoded protein is CSVGSASEQYF.

This clone was detected only a few times. The chain has TRBV2 and TRBJ2-7; TRBD2 is a possible D gene (5 bases). V lost 6 bases to trimming and J lost 7 bases, with 16 bases between them. Germline values: CDR1 SNHLY, CDR2 FYNNEI. This CDR3 is 13 amino acids long. CDR3 loop: CASREEGPTEQYF. For the CDR3, the DNA is TGTGCCAGCAGGGAGGAAGGACCTACGGAGCAGTACTTC.

The J gene is TRBJ2-2, the V gene TRBV7-2; weak D call: TRBD2 (5 bases). Per germline, CDR1 SGHTA and CDR2 FQGNSA. This CDR3 contains 15 residues. Trimming removed 5 bases from V and 6 bases from J, with 16 bases in between. The CDR3 region is CASSPLGRQAGELFF. CDR3 nucleotides: TGTGCCAGCAGCCCCCTGGGGAGACAAGCCGGGGAGCTGTTTTTT.

The rearrangement links TRBV19 to TRBJ1-1; D remains ambiguous. Trimming cost V 3 bases and J 1 base, with 9 bases left between them. Germline V gene data show CDR1 as LNHDA and CDR2 as SQIVND (reference sequence). CDR3 length: 14 residues. The CDR3 is CASSIRGENTEAFF. The CDR3 bases are TGTGCCAGTAGTATCAGAGGCGAGAACACTGAAGCTTTCTTT.

The chain joins TRBV6-5 to TRBJ2-3, with TRBD1 as a possible D gene (5 bases). Trimming cost V 0 bases and J 2 bases, with 12 bases left between them. The V gene's germline CDR1 is MNHEY and CDR2 SVGAGI. The CDR3 has 16 amino acids. The CDR3 DNA sequence: TGTGCCAGCAGTTACTCAGGGGCATACGACACAGATACGCAGTATTTT. Its protein product is CASSYSGAYDTDTQYF.

J is TRBJ2-7 and V is TRBV28; 10 bases agree with TRBD1. Germline V gives CDR1 MDHEN, CDR2 SYDVKM. The CDR3 has 16 residues. Losses at the gene ends were 4 bases for V and 7 bases for J; bases not matched to a gene: 13. The CDR3 reads CASSSISGTGVREQYF. The CDR3 DNA sequence: TGTGCCAGCAGTTCCATATCCGGGACAGGGGTGAGGGAGCAGTACTTC.

This chain links TRBV2 with TRBJ1-1, with D possibly being TRBD1 (6 bases). Germline V gene sequence: CDR1 SNHLY, CDR2 FYNNEI. The CDR3 has 13 amino acids. The germline V and J ends were trimmed by 7 bases and 5 bases, with 14 bases remaining between them. The CDR3 sequence: CASKGGLWTEAFF. The CDR3 region has the DNA TGTGCCAGCAAAGGGGGACTATGGACTGAAGCTTTCTTT. Using reference TRBV2 and TRBJ1-1 for the parts outside the CDR3, the full variable domain is EPEVTQTPSHQVTQMGQEVILRCVPISNHLYFYWYRQILGQKVEFLVSFYNNEISEKSEIFDDQFSVERPDGSNFTLKIRSTKLEDSAMYFCASKGGLWTEAFFGQGTRLTVV.

The chain recombines TRBV30 with TRBJ2-3, with TRBD2 matching 7 bases. This CDR3 contains 15 residues. Germline V gives CDR1 GTSNPN, CDR2 SVGIG (reference sequence). Trimming took 3 bases from V and 5 from J; bases not matched to a gene: 11. CDR3 protein: CAWRLAYWGGDTQYF. For the CDR3, the DNA is TGTGCCTGGAGGCTAGCTTATTGGGGGGGAGATACGCAGTATTTT.

CDR3 bases: TGTGCCAGCAGCTCGGGACTAGCTAGGAGGAATGAGCAGTTCTTC. Translating it yields CASSSGLARRNEQFF. The chain joins TRBV7-2 to TRBJ2-1, with 9 positions matching TRBD2. Germline CDR1 SGHTA, CDR2 FQGNSA. This CDR3 is built from 15 residues. V dropped 4 bases and J dropped 7; count of bases not matched to a gene: 8.

CDR3 DNA sequence: TGTGCCAGCCCTCCGTCAGGGACAGACTTTACCGGGGAGCTGTTTTTT. Translated: CASPPSGTDFTGELFF. The J gene is TRBJ2-2, the V gene TRBV7-9, with 7 bases fitting TRBD1. From germline, CDR1 is SEHNR and CDR2 FQNEAQ (reference sequence). V lost 8 bases to trimming and J lost 5 bases; unmatched junction nucleotides: 14. This CDR3 contains 16 residues.

J is TRBJ2-7 and V is TRBV28, with 8 bases identical to TRBD2. J gave up 2 bases and V 10 bases, and 10 bases lay outside the gene matches. This CDR3 is 14 amino acids long. Germline CDR1 reads MDHEN; CDR2 reads SYDVKM. CDR3 sequence: CATISGGQAYEQYF. The CDR3, as DNA: TGTGCCACCATCAGCGGGGGCCAAGCCTACGAGCAGTACTTC.

The chain uses TRBV30 and TRBJ2-7; D possibly corresponds to TRBD2 (6 bases). Germline assignment: CDR1 GTSNPN and CDR2 SVGIG (reference sequence). V was cut by 0 bases and J by 7 bases, with 19 bases left in between. The CDR3 runs to 15 residues. CDR3: CAWSVPGGGTGEQYF. In nucleotides, the CDR3 is TGTGCCTGGAGTGTACCGGGTGGGGGGACGGGAGAGCAGTACTTC. The whole variable domain, remainder taken from reference TRBV30 and TRBJ2-7, is SQTIHQWPATLVQPVGSPLSLECTVEGTSNPNLYWYRQAAGRGLQLLFYSVGIGQISSEVPQNLSASRPQDRQFILSSKKLLLSDSGFYLCAWSVPGGGTGEQYFGPGTRLTVT.

This clone turned up a few times. The chain combines TRBV6-6 with TRBJ2-1; D is possibly TRBD2 (5 bases). V shed 4 bases and J shed 7 bases, with 8 bases lying between them. This CDR3 has 12 amino acids. In germline, CDR1 is MNHNY, CDR2 SVGAGI (reference sequence). For the CDR3, the DNA is TGTGCCAGCAGTTTGACGGGAAATGAGCAGTTCTTC. Its protein product is CASSLTGNEQFF.

This clone was counted only a few times. The chain has TRBV28 and TRBJ2-2; 10 bases line up with TRBD2. The CDR3 has 17 amino acids. With 6 bases clipped from V and 3 bases from J, the junction kept 10 bases outside the gene matches. In germline, CDR1 is MDHEN, CDR2 SYDVKM. CDR3 in amino acids: CASSPRGSGRYTGELFF. As DNA, the CDR3 is TGTGCCAGCAGCCCTAGGGGTAGCGGGAGGTACACCGGGGAGCTGTTTTTT.

With respect to this clone: The junction and the germline gene differ at one end; a read error may be behind it. This sample includes further DNA sequences coding for the same CDR3. The rearrangement links TRBV15 to TRBJ1-4; D is perhaps TRBD1 (6 bases). Germline assignment: CDR1 LNHNV and CDR2 YYDKDF (reference sequence). The CDR3 has 15 residues. CDR3 in amino acids: CATSGTGTTNEKLFF. The CDR3, as DNA: TGTGCCACCAGCGGGACCGGGACAACGAATGAAAAACTGTTTTTT.

The table lists this clone with a few counts. The CDR3 protein is CASSPTGERQYF. In nucleotides, the CDR3 is TGTGCCAGCAGTCCCACAGGGGAACGGCAGTACTTC. This chain joins TRBV2 and TRBJ2-7, with 7 bases matching TRBD1. The CDR3 spans 12 residues. V shed 5 bases, J shed 9 bases, and the junction held 7 bases outside the gene matches. Germline V lookup: CDR1 SNHLY, CDR2 FYNNEI.

The chain carries TRBV7-9 and TRBJ2-7, with D perhaps matching TRBD1 (6 bases). The CDR3 sequence is 14 residues long. Germline values: CDR1 SEHNR, CDR2 FQNEAQ (reference sequence). The V end was cut by 5 bases, the J end by 3 bases, with 14 bases between. The CDR3 reads CASSGRQGLYEQYF. As DNA, the CDR3 is TGTGCCAGCAGCGGCCGGCAGGGGCTCTACGAGCAGTACTTC.

The chain recombines TRBV6-5 with TRBJ2-3; 7 nucleotides align to TRBD1. The CDR3 sequence is 15 residues long. Trimming took 2 bases from V and 0 from J; bases not matched to a gene: 2. Looked up from germline, CDR1 is MNHEY and CDR2 is SVGAGI. The chain's CDR3 is CASSYGTASTDTQYF. The CDR3 region has the DNA TGTGCCAGCAGTTACGGGACAGCTAGCACAGATACGCAGTATTTT.

This clone showed up just a few times. This chain links TRBV7-3 with TRBJ2-1; TRBD2 matches at 11 bases. Germline loops: CDR1 SGHTA, CDR2 FQGTGA. This CDR3 has 17 residues. V lost 5 bases and J lost 1; bases outside the gene matches: 7. CDR3 nucleotide sequence: TGTGCCAGCAGCCCCTATAGCGGGGGGGCGTCCTACAATGAGCAGTTCTTC. This encodes CASSPYSGGASYNEQFF.

This clone turned up a few times. The CDR3 DNA sequence: TGTGCCAGCTCACCAAGGGACAGGGCCGACAATGAGCAGTTCTTC. It translates to CASSPRDRADNEQFF. The genes are TRBV18 and TRBJ2-1; 9 bases align to TRBD1. The V gene end was trimmed by 2 bases and the J gene end by 5 bases; junction bases not matched to a gene: 4. The CDR3 spans 15 residues. Germline assignment: CDR1 KGHSH and CDR2 LQKENI. The variable domain in full, completed from reference TRBV18 and TRBJ2-1, reads NAGVMQNPRHLVRRRGQEARLRCSPMKGHSHVYWYRQLPEEGLKFMVYLQKENIIDESGMPKERFSAEFPKEGPSILRIQQVVRGDSAAYFCASSPRDRADNEQFFGPGTRLTVL.

The chain links TRBV5-4 to TRBJ1-1, with 8 bases matching TRBD1. The V gene end was trimmed by 4 bases and the J gene end by 3 bases; junction bases not matched to a gene: 5. Germline CDR1 is SGHNT and CDR2 is YYREEE (reference sequence). This CDR3 is 14 amino acids long. CDR3 sequence reads: CASSPGTGDTEAFF. The CDR3, as DNA: TGTGCCAGCAGCCCCGGGACAGGAGACACTGAAGCTTTCTTT.

The genes are TRBV4-3 and TRBJ2-5; 13 positions agree with TRBD2. Germline CDR1 is LGHNA and CDR2 is YSLEER. V was pared by 4 bases and J by 5 bases, with 10 bases of the junction left unmatched. The CDR3 loop spans 17 amino acids. CDR3 protein: CASSLRLAGGTLETQYF. The CDR3 DNA is TGCGCCAGCAGCCTACGACTAGCGGGGGGTACGTTGGAGACCCAGTACTTC.

CDR3 coding DNA: TGTGCCAGCAGCTTGCAAACAGGGAGAAGCGGGGCCAACGTCCTGACTTTC. Translated: CASSLQTGRSGANVLTF. The J gene is TRBJ2-6, the V gene TRBV5-4, with D possibly matching TRBD1 (6 bases). Trimming left V 1 base short and J 4 bases short, with 15 bases between. Germline V gives CDR1 SGHNT, CDR2 YYREEE (reference sequence). The CDR3 is 17 amino acids.

This clone was counted between two and nine times. The chain joins TRBV30 to TRBJ2-2; TRBD1 agrees at 8 bases. CDR3 length: 15 residues. Germline CDR1 GTSNPN, CDR2 SVGIG (reference sequence). With 6 bases clipped from V and 5 bases from J, the junction kept 11 bases outside the gene matches. The CDR3 sequence is CACARWTGRTGELFF. The CDR3 DNA reads TGTGCCTGCGCACGATGGACAGGGCGAACCGGGGAGCTGTTTTTT.

This clone occurred a few times. In DNA, the CDR3 is TGCGCCAGCGGCATGGTTAATTCACCCCTCCACTTT. Translated: CASGMVNSPLHF. The rearrangement joins TRBV23-1 to TRBJ1-6; D gene uncertain. TRBV23-1 carries the ORF label, with uncertain function. This CDR3 comprises 12 residues. The V gene lost 8 bases and the J gene lost 6 bases, with 8 bases spanning the gap.